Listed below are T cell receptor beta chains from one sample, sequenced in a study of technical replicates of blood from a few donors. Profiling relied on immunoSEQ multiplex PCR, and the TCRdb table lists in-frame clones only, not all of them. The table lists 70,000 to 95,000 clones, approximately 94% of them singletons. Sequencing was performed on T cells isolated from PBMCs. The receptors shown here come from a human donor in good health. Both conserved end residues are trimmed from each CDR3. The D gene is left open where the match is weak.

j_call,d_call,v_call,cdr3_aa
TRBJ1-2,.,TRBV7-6,ASSSRTDNYGYT
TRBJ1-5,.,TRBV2,ASGQYSNQPQH
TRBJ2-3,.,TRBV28,ASRQGGSTDTQY
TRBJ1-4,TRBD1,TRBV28,ASSSTGAATNEKLF
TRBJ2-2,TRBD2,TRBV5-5,ASSPPGLADGELF
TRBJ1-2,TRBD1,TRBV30,AWSGWTGSYGYT
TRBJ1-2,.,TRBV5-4,ASRYDSYGYT
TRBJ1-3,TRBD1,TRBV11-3,ASSLGTGPANTIY
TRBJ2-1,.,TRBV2,ASSEFWRDPGPGVYSVGEQF
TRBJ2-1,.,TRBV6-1,ASSETDYNEQF
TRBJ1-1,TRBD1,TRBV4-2,ASSQEIAGQENTEAF
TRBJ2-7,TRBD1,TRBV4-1,ASSQGSGGLREQY
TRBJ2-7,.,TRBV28,ASSFAGAHYEQY
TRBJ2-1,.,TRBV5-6,ASSRGTQVYNEQF
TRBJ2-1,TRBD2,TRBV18,ASSLTRTSGSTYEQF
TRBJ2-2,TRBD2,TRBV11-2,ASSKWTSGAYGELF
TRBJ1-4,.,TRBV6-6,ASSRRGVLDEKLF
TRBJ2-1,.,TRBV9,ASSVEGRQAHNEQF
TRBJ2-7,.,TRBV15,ATSRDLGAGED
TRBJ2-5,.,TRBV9,ASSVDGVFSQETQY
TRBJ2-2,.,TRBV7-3,ASSLTSSGELF
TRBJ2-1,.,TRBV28,ATLSLYNEQF
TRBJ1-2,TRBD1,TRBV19,ATAGQGYYGYT
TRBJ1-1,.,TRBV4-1,ASSQGGEPEAF
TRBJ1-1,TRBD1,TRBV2,ASSDRTGGNTEAF
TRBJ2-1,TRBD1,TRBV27,ASSPLRQGWDEQF
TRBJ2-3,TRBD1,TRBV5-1,ASSSGTGSWGGTDTQY
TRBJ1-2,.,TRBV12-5,ASGPGLNYGYT
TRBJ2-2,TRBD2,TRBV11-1,ASSPRKGRGSNTGELF
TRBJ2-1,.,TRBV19,ASSATFGDGNYNEQF
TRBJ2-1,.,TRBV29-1,SVEDLRTKRTNSYNEQF
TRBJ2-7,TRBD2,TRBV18,ASSPPGGAGIYEQY
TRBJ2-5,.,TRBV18,ASSQISGEETQY
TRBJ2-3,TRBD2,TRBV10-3,AISDSSGGRSDTQY
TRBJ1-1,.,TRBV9,ASSAPQDRNTEAF
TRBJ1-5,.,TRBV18,ASSPPREGPQH
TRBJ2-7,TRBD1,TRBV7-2,ASSHEKGTAYEQY
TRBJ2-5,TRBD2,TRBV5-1,ASSYRLAGGLPETQY
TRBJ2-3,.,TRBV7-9,ASSFEFNHADTQY
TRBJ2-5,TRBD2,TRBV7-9,ASSTTSVGGQETQY
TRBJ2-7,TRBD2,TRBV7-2,ASSPGLANSYEQY
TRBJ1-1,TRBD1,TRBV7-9,ASSLGGQGMNTEAF
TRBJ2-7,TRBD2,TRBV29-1,STVGGGDEQY
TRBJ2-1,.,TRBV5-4,ASSWGGASNEQF
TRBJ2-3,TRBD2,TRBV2,AGDSSGIVTDTQY
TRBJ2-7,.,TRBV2,ASRERFGYEQY
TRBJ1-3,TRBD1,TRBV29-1,SVADRGHGNTIY